These 31 T cell receptor beta chains share one sample of origin, sequenced in a study of blood T cell repertoires in COVID-19. This table comes from immunoSEQ multiplex PCR, and its TCRdb copy is limited to in-frame clones, with some not included. The sample yields around 67,000 clones, roughly 86% seen once. Sequenced input: peripheral blood. The receptors were gathered from a man aged 70-80 years with acute or convalescent COVID-19.

This chain joins TRBV6-1 and TRBJ1-3; D gene unclear. The CDR3 sequence is 14 residues long. Germline assignment: CDR1 MNHNS and CDR2 SASEGT. The ends were cut back, 2 bases at V and 3 bases at J, with 8 bases in the middle. CDR3 sequence reads: CASSETRRGNTIYF. CDR3 sequence (DNA): TGTGCCAGCAGTGAAACGCGGCGTGGAAACACCATATATTTT.

V and J are TRBV5-1 and TRBJ1-1; unclear D gene. Germline values: CDR1 SGHRS, CDR2 YFSETQ. V lost 5 bases and J lost 4, with 15 bases in between. There are 14 residues in the CDR3. The CDR3 region is CASSLLGVSTEAFF. The CDR3 DNA reads as TGCGCCAGCAGTCTATTAGGAGTGAGCACTGAAGCTTTCTTT.

The rearrangement uses TRBV10-3 and TRBJ1-2, with D maybe TRBD1 (5 bases). The V end lost 2 bases, the J end lost 8 bases, and 24 bases lay between the germline ends. Germline V gene data show CDR1 as ENHRY and CDR2 as SYGVKD. The CDR3 covers 17 residues. The CDR3 DNA is TGTGCCATCAGTGAGGTGATTGGCCGCCTTGGCGGGGGGGGCTACACCTTC. This codes for CAISEVIGRLGGGGYTF.

V usage is TRBV28 and J usage is TRBJ2-7; D unclear. Trimming left V 3 bases short and J 0 bases short, with 6 bases between. The length of the CDR3 is 13 residues. CDR1 and CDR2 from the germline V gene are MDHEN and SYDVKM. CDR3 bases: TGTGCCAGCAGTTTTGGCAACTCCTACGAGCAGTACTTC. Its translation is CASSFGNSYEQYF.

The chain has TRBV19 and TRBJ2-7; 8 positions agree with TRBD2. This CDR3 has 15 residues. With V trimmed by 7 bases and J by 3 bases, 11 bases remained unmatched. Germline CDR1 reads LNHDA; CDR2 reads SQIVND (reference sequence). The CDR3 region is CASKRALAGGYEQYF. The CDR3 DNA is TGTGCCAGTAAAAGGGCGCTAGCGGGCGGCTACGAGCAGTACTTC.

V gene TRBV2 combines with J gene TRBJ1-2; 12 bases are a match to TRBD1. J gave up 11 bases and V 5 bases, and 9 bases lay outside the gene matches. There are 14 residues in the CDR3. Per the germline V gene, CDR1 is SNHLY and CDR2 is FYNNEI. The CDR3 spells CASSLGQGATRYTF. The CDR3, as DNA: TGTGCCAGCAGTCTGGGACAGGGGGCGACTAGGTACACCTTC.

The V call is TRBV6-5, the J call TRBJ2-7; TRBD2 matches at 8 bases. Trimming at V came to 5 bases and at J to 7 bases, leaving 13 bases not matched to a gene. CDR3 length equals 15 residues. Germline V gives CDR1 MNHEY, CDR2 SVGAGI. CDR3 nucleotide sequence: TGTGCCAGCAGTCCCGGGGGGGGGCGCCCGGGTGAGCAGTACTTC. Protein sequence: CASSPGGGRPGEQYF.

The rearrangement uses TRBV11-3 and TRBJ2-1; a weak D match, TRBD2 (5 bases). V was shortened by 2 bases and J by 1 base, with 12 bases between the two germline ends. The CDR3 is 16 amino acids. The V gene's germline CDR1 is SGHNT and CDR2 YENEEA. The CDR3 loop is CASSLFPSGSYNEQFF. CDR3 DNA: TGTGCCAGCAGCTTATTTCCCAGCGGATCCTACAATGAGCAGTTCTTC.

The DNA for the CDR3 is TGTGCCAGCCGGAGGGTGATGGACACTGAAGCTTTCTTT. This translates into CASRRVMDTEAFF. This rearrangement joins TRBV18 to TRBJ1-1; D is unresolved. Looked up from germline, CDR1 is KGHSH and CDR2 is LQKENI. The CDR3 has 13 amino acids. V lost 8 bases, J lost 3 bases, and 13 bases lay in between.

This chain joins TRBV9 and TRBJ2-3, with a weak D call TRBD2 (5 bases). Germline V gene lookup returns CDR1 SGDLS and CDR2 YYNGEE. Trimming left V 4 bases short and J 4 bases short, with 13 bases between. The CDR3 spans 14 residues. CDR3 in amino acids: CASSPRGLSDTQYF. The CDR3 DNA is TGTGCCAGCAGCCCCCGCGGACTCTCAGATACGCAGTATTTT.

The chain recombines TRBV3-1 (or the pseudogene TRBV3-2) with TRBJ1-5, with D unresolved. This CDR3 comprises 14 residues. V lost 1 base to trimming and J lost 6 bases, with 10 bases between them. Germline assignment: CDR1 LGHDT and CDR2 YNNKEL (reference sequence). CDR3 bases: TGTGCCAGCAGCCAAGGGTCGGGTTCTCAGCCCCAGCATTTT. This codes for CASSQGSGSQPQHF.

The genes are TRBV6-4 and TRBJ1-6, with 7 bases identical to TRBD1. Losses at the gene ends were 4 bases for V and 10 bases for J; bases not matched to a gene: 10. Germline V lookup: CDR1 MRHNA, CDR2 SNTAGT. The length of the CDR3 is 15 residues. CDR3: CASSAKGAGSSPLHF. The CDR3 bases are TGTGCCAGCAGTGCTAAGGGGGCCGGTTCATCACCCCTCCACTTT.

The chain carries TRBV5-4 and TRBJ2-5, with D maybe TRBD2 (7 bases). Germline V gene data show CDR1 as SGHNT and CDR2 as YYREEE (reference sequence). Trimming took 0 bases from V and 5 from J, leaving 11 bases between them. The CDR3 contains 14 residues. As DNA, the CDR3 is TGTGCCAGCAGCTTGGTTGGGGGGGGCGAGACCCAGTACTTC. Protein product: CASSLVGGGETQYF.

The chain employs TRBV6-1 and TRBJ1-5; 9 bases match TRBD1. Germline V gene sequence: CDR1 MNHNS, CDR2 SASEGT. This CDR3 region has 16 residues. Unmatched junction bases numbered 6, after V lost 4 bases and J lost 2 bases. CDR3 sequence (DNA): TGTGCCAGCAGTGTGGACAGGGGATCGGGCAATCAGCCCCAGCATTTT. This sequence encodes CASSVDRGSGNQPQHF.

The chain is built from TRBV10-3 and TRBJ2-3; 9 bases align to TRBD1. The CDR3 extends over 15 amino acids. J gave up 1 base and V 4 bases, and 3 bases lay outside the gene matches. CDR1 and CDR2 from the germline V gene are ENHRY and SYGVKD. The CDR3 region is CAISGWTGGTDTQYF. The CDR3, as DNA: TGTGCCATCAGTGGTTGGACAGGGGGCACAGATACGCAGTATTTT.

V is TRBV11-2 and J is TRBJ1-4; the D gene is possibly TRBD1 (6 bases). Trimming took off 5 bases at V and 7 bases at J, with 17 bases between the two ends. The V gene's germline CDR1 is SGHAT and CDR2 FQNNGV. This CDR3 is 15 amino acids long. DNA for the CDR3: TGTGCCAGCAGCCCCGGAACAGGGTATGGTGAAAAACTGTTTTTT. It translates to CASSPGTGYGEKLFF.

The CDR3 loop reads CASSFYSTDTQYF. The CDR3 region has the DNA TGTGCCAGCAGTTTTTATTCGACAGATACGCAGTATTTT. The chain uses TRBV28 and TRBJ2-3, with no clear D. Per germline, CDR1 MDHEN and CDR2 SYDVKM. The CDR3 length is 13 residues. V dropped 3 bases and J dropped 3 bases, with 7 bases sitting between them.

The chain is built from TRBV27 and TRBJ2-2; a possible D gene is TRBD2 (6 bases). The germline V gene has CDR1 MNHEY and CDR2 SMNVEV (reference sequence). V was pared by 10 bases and J by 2 bases, with 14 bases between. This CDR3 has 14 residues. This CDR3 is CATAGQGNTGELFF. The CDR3 coding sequence is TGTGCCACCGCGGGGCAGGGAAACACCGGGGAGCTGTTTTTT.

V gene TRBV5-1 combines with J gene TRBJ2-2, with a weak D call TRBD1 (6 bases). V shed 0 bases and J shed 0 bases, with 12 bases lying between them. Per germline, CDR1 SGHRS and CDR2 YFSETQ. The CDR3 is 17 residues long. The DNA for the CDR3 is TGCGCCAGCAGCTTGGGGGGTTCAGGGGCGAACACCGGGGAGCTGTTTTTT. Translation: CASSLGGSGANTGELFF.

The V call is TRBV5-4, the J call TRBJ2-7; 11 bases are a match to TRBD2. Germline V gene lookup returns CDR1 SGHNT and CDR2 YYREEE (reference sequence). J was trimmed by 2 bases and V by 4 bases; bases with no gene match: 11. The CDR3 is 17 residues long. Here the CDR3 DNA reads TGTGCCAGCAGCCCCCAAAGTCCGGGACTAGCGGCCTACGAGCAGTACTTC. Its protein is CASSPQSPGLAAYEQYF.

CDR3 protein: CASSRRGISGNTIYF. In DNA form, the CDR3 reads TGTGCCAGCAGCCGCAGGGGGATCTCTGGAAACACCATATATTTT. This chain links TRBV5-6 with TRBJ1-3; TRBD1 agrees at 7 bases. Germline lookup yields CDR1 SGHDT and CDR2 YYEEEE. Trimming at V came to 4 bases and at J to 0 bases, leaving 4 bases not matched to a gene. This CDR3 has 15 amino acids.

This rearrangement joins TRBV30 to TRBJ1-4; the match to TRBD1 covers 7 bases. The CDR3 is 16 residues long. Germline assignment: CDR1 GTSNPN and CDR2 SVGIG (reference sequence). The V segment lost 3 bases and the J segment 5 bases; nucleotides outside the gene matches: 12. CDR3 region: CAWRPLGQTPNEKLFF. In nucleotides, the CDR3 is TGTGCCTGGAGGCCTCTGGGACAGACACCGAATGAAAAACTGTTTTTT.

The chain combines TRBV20-1 with TRBJ2-2; no reliable D call. V was trimmed by 3 bases and J by 6 bases, leaving 14 bases between them. The CDR3 is 14 amino acids. The germline CDR1 and CDR2 sequences are DFQATT and SNEGSKA (reference sequence). Written as DNA, the CDR3 is TGCAGTGCTAGTAGTCAGCGAAATGCCGGGGAGCTGTTTTTT. Protein: CSASSQRNAGELFF.

This clone was detected a few times. The V call is TRBV2, the J call TRBJ2-2, with 8 bases aligning to TRBD2. The V segment lost 10 bases and the J segment 6 bases; nucleotides outside the gene matches: 13. Germline CDR1 SNHLY, CDR2 FYNNEI. This CDR3 has 15 amino acids. CDR3 DNA: TGTGCCACCAGATGGGGTAGCGGGATGCCCGGGGAGCTGTTTTTT. Translation gives CATRWGSGMPGELFF.

The V gene is TRBV9, the J gene TRBJ2-3; TRBD2 matches at 7 bases. CDR1 and CDR2 from the germline V gene are SGDLS and YYNGEE. This CDR3 region has 15 residues. Trimming cost V 2 bases and J 0 bases; bases outside gene matches: 3. CDR3 region: CASSVGGPSTDTQYF. CDR3 DNA sequence: TGTGCCAGCAGCGTGGGAGGGCCTAGCACAGATACGCAGTATTTT.

The chain recombines TRBV29-1 with TRBJ1-2; possible D gene TRBD1, 5 bases. Trimming shortened V by 6 bases and J by 4 bases, and 12 bases separated the two germline ends. The CDR3 loop spans 12 amino acids. The V gene's germline CDR1 is SQVTM and CDR2 ANQGSEA. This chain's CDR3 is CSVGQGGYGYTF. DNA of the CDR3: TGCAGCGTGGGGCAGGGTGGCTATGGCTACACCTTC.

Turning to this clone: The junction shows a germline mismatch at one end, possibly a read error. The genes are TRBV29-1 and TRBJ1-2; 9 bases fit TRBD1. Per the germline V gene, CDR1 is SQVTM and CDR2 is ANQGSEA. The CDR3 covers 12 residues. CDR3 DNA sequence: TGCAGCGTTGAAGATGGGGGACAGGGCTGCGCCTTC. Its protein is CSVEDGGQGCAF.

The CDR3 region is CASSYSRRSPSQETQYF. The CDR3 coding sequence is TGTGCCAGCAGTTATTCTAGACGGTCCCCTTCGCAAGAGACCCAGTACTTC. The chain uses TRBV6-2 or TRBV6-3 and TRBJ2-5, with D unresolved. V dropped 3 bases and J dropped 2 bases, with 19 bases sitting between them. Germline V gives CDR1 MNHEY, CDR2 SVGEGT. There are 17 residues in the CDR3.

This sequence joins TRBV4-1 and TRBJ1-4; D gene ambiguous. Trimming shortened V by 1 base and J by 10 bases, and 7 bases separated the two germline ends. This CDR3 has 12 amino acids. Germline CDR1 is MGHRA and CDR2 is YSYEKL. CDR3 region: CASSQGGGKLFF. The CDR3, as DNA: TGCGCCAGCAGCCAAGGGGGAGGAAAACTGTTTTTT.

V usage is TRBV10-3 and J usage is TRBJ2-1; 14 bases fit TRBD2. The CDR3 has 16 amino acids. Trimming took 6 bases from V and 9 from J; bases not matched to a gene: 10. CDR1 and CDR2 from the germline V gene are ENHRY and SYGVKD. The DNA for the CDR3 is TGTGCCATCAGGGGACTAGCGGGAGTTGCATACGGTGAGCAGTTCTTC. Translating gives CAIRGLAGVAYGEQFF.

This clone was found once. The rearrangement joins TRBV29-1 to TRBJ2-7; unclear D gene. CDR1 is SQVTM, CDR2 ANQGSEA, per germline. V was trimmed by 4 bases and J by 4 bases, leaving 8 bases between them. The length of the CDR3 is 11 residues. In DNA form, the CDR3 reads TGCAGCGTTGGGGCAGCTTACGAGCAGTACTTC. Its protein product is CSVGAAYEQYF.